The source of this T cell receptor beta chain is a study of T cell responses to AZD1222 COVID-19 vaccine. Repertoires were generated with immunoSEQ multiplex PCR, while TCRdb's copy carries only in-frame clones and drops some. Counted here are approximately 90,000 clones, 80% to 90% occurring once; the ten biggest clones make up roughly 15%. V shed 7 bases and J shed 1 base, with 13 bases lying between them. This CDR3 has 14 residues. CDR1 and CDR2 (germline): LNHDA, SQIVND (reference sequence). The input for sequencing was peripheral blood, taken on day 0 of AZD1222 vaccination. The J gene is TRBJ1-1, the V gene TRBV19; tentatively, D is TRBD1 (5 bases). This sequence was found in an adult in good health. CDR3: CASIPQATNTEAFF. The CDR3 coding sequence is TGTGCCAGTATCCCACAGGCGACGAACACTGAAGCTTTCTTT.